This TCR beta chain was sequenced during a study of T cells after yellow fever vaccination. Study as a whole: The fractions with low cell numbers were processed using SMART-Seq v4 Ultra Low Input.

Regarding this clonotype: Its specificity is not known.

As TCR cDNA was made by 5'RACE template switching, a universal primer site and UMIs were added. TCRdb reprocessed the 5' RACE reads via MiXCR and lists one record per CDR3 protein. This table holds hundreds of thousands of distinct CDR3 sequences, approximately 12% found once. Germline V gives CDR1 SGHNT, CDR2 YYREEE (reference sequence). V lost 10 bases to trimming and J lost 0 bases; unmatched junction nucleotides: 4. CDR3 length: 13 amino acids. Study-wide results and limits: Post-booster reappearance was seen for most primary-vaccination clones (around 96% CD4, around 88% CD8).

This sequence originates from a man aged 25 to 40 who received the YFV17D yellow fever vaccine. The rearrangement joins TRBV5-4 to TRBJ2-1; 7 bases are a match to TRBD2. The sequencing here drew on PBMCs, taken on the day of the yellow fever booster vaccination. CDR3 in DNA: TGTGCCTGGGGCGGGAGCTCCTACAATGAGCAGTTCTTC. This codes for CAWGGSSYNEQFF.